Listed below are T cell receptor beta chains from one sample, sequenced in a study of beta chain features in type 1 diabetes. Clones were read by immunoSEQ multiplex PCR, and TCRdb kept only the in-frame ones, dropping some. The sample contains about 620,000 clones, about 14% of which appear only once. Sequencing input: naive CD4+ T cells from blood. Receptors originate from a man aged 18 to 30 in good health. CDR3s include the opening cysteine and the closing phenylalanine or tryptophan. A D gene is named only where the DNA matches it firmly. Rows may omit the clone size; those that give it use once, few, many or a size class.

CDR3nt: TGTGCCAGCAGTTCTCCGTCCCGGGGGTACAATGAGCAGTTCTTC
CDR3aa: CASSSPSRGYNEQFF
j_gene: TRBJ2-1
d_gene: -
abundance: -
v_gene: TRBV7-2

CDR3nt: TGTGCCAGCAGTTCCGGGAAAGCCAAAAACATTCAGTACTTC
CDR3aa: CASSSGKAKNIQYF
j_gene: TRBJ2-4
d_gene: -
abundance: -
v_gene: TRBV6-1

CDR3nt: TGTGCCATTACAGGGTTCGAGCAGTACTTC
CDR3aa: CAITGFEQYF
j_gene: TRBJ2-7
d_gene: -
abundance: few
v_gene: TRBV6-1

CDR3nt: TGTGCCAGCAGCTTAGAGGGGAATCAGCCGGGGCATTTT
CDR3aa: CASSLEGNQPGHF
j_gene: TRBJ1-5
d_gene: -
abundance: -
v_gene: TRBV7-2

CDR3nt: TGTGCCAGCAGTTATAACGGAGCCCGCTATGGCTACACCTTC
CDR3aa: CASSYNGARYGYTF
j_gene: TRBJ1-2
d_gene: -
abundance: -
v_gene: TRBV28

CDR3nt: TGTGCCCGGGGTGCGGGTCGGTTTCAAGAGACCCAGTACTTC
CDR3aa: CARGAGRFQETQYF
j_gene: TRBJ2-5
d_gene: -
abundance: few
v_gene: TRBV30

CDR3nt: TGTGCCAGCAGCTCATCACACAGGGGGCGGGATGAAAAACTGTTTTTT
CDR3aa: CASSSSHRGRDEKLFF
j_gene: TRBJ1-4
d_gene: TRBD1
abundance: -
v_gene: TRBV7-2

CDR3nt: TGTGCCACCAGCAGACAGGGCTCCTATAATTCACCCCTCCACTTT
CDR3aa: CATSRQGSYNSPLHF
j_gene: TRBJ1-6
d_gene: -
abundance: -
v_gene: TRBV15

CDR3nt: TGTGCCAGCAGCTCCAGACTAGCCGGGGAGCTGTTTTTT
CDR3aa: CASSSRLAGELFF
j_gene: TRBJ2-2
d_gene: -
abundance: -
v_gene: TRBV7-3

CDR3nt: TGTGCCAGCAGCCAACAGGAGAACACTGAAGCTTTCTTT
CDR3aa: CASSQQENTEAFF
j_gene: TRBJ1-1
d_gene: -
abundance: -
v_gene: TRBV7-2